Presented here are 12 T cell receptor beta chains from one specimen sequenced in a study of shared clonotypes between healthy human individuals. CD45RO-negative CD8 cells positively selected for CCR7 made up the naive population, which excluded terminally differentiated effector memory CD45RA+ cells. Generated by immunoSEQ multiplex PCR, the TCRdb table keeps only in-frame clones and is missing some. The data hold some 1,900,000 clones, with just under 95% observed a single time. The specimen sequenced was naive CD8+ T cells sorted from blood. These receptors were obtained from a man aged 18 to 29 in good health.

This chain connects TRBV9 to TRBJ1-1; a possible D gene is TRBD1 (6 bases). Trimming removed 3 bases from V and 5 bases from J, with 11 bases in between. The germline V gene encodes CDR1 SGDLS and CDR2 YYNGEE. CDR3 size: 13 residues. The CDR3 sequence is CASSGGAKTEAFF. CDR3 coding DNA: TGTGCCAGCAGCGGGGGGGCAAAGACTGAAGCTTTCTTT.

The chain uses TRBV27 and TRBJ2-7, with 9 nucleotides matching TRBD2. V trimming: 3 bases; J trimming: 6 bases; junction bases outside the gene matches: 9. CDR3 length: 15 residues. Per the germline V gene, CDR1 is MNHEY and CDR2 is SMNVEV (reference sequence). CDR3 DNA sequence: TGTGCCAGCAGTTTGACGGCGGGAGGGCTTATCGAGCAGTACTTC. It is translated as CASSLTAGGLIEQYF.

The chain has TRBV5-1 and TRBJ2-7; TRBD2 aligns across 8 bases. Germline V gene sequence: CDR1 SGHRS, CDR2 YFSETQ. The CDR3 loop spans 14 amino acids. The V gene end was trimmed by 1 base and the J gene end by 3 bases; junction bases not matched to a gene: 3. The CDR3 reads CASSLRGGLYEQYF. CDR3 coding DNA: TGCGCCAGCAGCTTGCGCGGGGGGCTCTACGAGCAGTACTTC. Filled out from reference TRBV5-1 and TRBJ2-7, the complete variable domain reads KAGVTQTPRYLIKTRGQQVTLSCSPISGHRSVSWYQQTPGQGLQFLFEYFSETQRNKGNFPGRFSGRQFSNSRSEMNVSTLELGDSALYLCASSLRGGLYEQYFGPGTRLTVT.

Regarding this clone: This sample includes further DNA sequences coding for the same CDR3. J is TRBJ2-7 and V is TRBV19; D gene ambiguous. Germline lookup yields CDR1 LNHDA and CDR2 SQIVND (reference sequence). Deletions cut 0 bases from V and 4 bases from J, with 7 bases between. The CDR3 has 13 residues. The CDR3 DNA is TGTGCCAGTAGTATAGATAGAGGTTACGAGCAGTACTTC. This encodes CASSIDRGYEQYF.

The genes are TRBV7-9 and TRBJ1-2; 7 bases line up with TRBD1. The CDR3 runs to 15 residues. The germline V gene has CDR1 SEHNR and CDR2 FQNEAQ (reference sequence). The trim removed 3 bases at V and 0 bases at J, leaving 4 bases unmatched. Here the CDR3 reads CASSFRQGANYGYTF. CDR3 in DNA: TGTGCCAGCAGCTTCCGACAGGGAGCTAACTATGGCTACACCTTC.

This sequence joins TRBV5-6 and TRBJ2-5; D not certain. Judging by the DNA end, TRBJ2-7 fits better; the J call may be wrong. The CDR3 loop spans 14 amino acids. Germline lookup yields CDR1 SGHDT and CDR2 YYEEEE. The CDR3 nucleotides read TGTGCCAGCAGCTTGTGGCCCCGGACCTACGAGCAGTACTTC. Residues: CASSLWPRTYEQYF.

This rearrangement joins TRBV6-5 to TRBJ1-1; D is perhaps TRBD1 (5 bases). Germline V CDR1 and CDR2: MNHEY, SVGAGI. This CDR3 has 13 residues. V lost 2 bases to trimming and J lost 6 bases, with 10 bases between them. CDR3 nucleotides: TGTGCCAGCAGTTACACATTGACAGCTGAAGCTTTCTTT. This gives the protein CASSYTLTAEAFF.

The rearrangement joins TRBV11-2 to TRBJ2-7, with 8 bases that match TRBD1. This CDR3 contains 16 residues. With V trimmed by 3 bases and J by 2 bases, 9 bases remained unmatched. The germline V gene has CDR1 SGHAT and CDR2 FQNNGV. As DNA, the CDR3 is TGTGCCAGCAGCTTGGAACCGACAGGGGTGACCTACGAGCAGTACTTC. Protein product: CASSLEPTGVTYEQYF.

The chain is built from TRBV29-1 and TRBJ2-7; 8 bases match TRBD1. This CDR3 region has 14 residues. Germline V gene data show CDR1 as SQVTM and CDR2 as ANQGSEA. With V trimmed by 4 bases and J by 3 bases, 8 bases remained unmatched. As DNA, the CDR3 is TGCAGCGTTGTGGGAACCGACAGGGGCTACGAGCAGTACTTC. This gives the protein CSVVGTDRGYEQYF.

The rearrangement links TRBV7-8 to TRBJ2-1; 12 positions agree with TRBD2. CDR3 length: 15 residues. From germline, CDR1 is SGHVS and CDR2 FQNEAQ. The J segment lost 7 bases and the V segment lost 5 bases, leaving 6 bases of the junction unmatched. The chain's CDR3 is CASSGQGTSGNEQFF. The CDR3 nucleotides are TGTGCCAGCAGCGGACAGGGGACTAGCGGGAATGAGCAGTTCTTC.

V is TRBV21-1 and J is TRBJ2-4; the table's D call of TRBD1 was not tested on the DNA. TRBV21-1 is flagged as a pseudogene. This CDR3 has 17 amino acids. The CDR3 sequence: CASSKIRTGGTKNIQYF. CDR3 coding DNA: TGTGCCAGCAGCAAGATCAGGACAGGGGGGACTAAAAACATTCAGTACTTC.

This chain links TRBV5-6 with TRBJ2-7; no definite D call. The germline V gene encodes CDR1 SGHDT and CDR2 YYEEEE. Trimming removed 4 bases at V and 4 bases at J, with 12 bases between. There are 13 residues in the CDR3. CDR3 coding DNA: TGTGCCAGCAGCCTTACGGACGGTTACGAGCAGTACTTC. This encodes CASSLTDGYEQYF.